The rows below give T cell receptor beta chains drawn from one sample of a study of T cells in Graves' hyperthyroidism and ophthalmopathy. TCRdb reanalysed the multiplex PCR reads using MiXCR and keeps one entry per CDR3 protein. The sample lists 450,000 to 600,000 distinct CDR3 sequences; 20% were seen once. Sequencing was performed on blood. These receptors all stem from a man aged 35 to 55 with Graves' ophthalmopathy. Both conserved end residues are part of each CDR3. The order of the fields is D gene, J gene, clone size, V gene, CDR3 protein, CDR3 DNA. A D gene is named only where the DNA matches it firmly. A row's size may be missing; if present it is once, few, many or a size class.

D: TRBD2; J: TRBJ2-5; size: .; V: TRBV6-1; CDR3: CASSLGLAGGWQETQYF; DNA: TGTGCCAGCAGCCTCGGACTAGCGGGGGGGTGGCAAGAGACCCAGTACTTC
D: TRBD2; J: TRBJ2-7; size: many; V: TRBV2; CDR3: CASSEELAGYAFEQYF; DNA: TGTGCCAGCAGTGAAGAATTAGCGGGGTACGCTTTCGAGCAGTACTTC
D: .; J: TRBJ1-1; size: few; V: TRBV28; CDR3: CASSFGRLNTEAFF; DNA: TGTGCCAGCAGTTTCGGACGGCTGAACACTGAAGCTTTCTTT
D: .; J: TRBJ1-2; size: many; V: TRBV27; CDR3: CASSFDSTNYGYTF; DNA: TGTGCCAGCAGTTTCGACAGCACGAACTATGGCTACACCTTC
D: .; J: TRBJ2-3; size: .; V: TRBV18; CDR3: CASSPNGGSTDTQYF; DNA: TGTGCCAGCTCACCTAATGGCGGTAGCACAGATACGCAGTATTTT
D: TRBD1; J: TRBJ1-4; size: .; V: TRBV20-1; CDR3: CSAREGPGTGLEKLFF; DNA: TGCAGTGCTAGAGAGGGCCCCGGGACAGGACTAGAAAAACTGTTTTTT
D: TRBD2; J: TRBJ2-7; size: few; V: TRBV6-1; CDR3: CASSHRTGGIEQYF; DNA: TGTGCCAGCAGCCACCGGACGGGGGGAATCGAGCAGTACTTC
D: TRBD1; J: TRBJ2-6; size: .; V: TRBV6-1; CDR3: CASSRGQGSGANVLTF; DNA: TGTGCCAGCAGCCGGGGACAGGGCTCTGGGGCCAACGTCCTGACTTTC
D: .; J: TRBJ2-3; size: many; V: TRBV7-2; CDR3: CASSLGLWEDTQYF; DNA: TGTGCCAGCAGCTTAGGACTCTGGGAAGATACGCAGTATTTT
D: .; J: TRBJ2-7; size: many; V: TRBV6-1; CDR3: CASSLRGILYEQYF; DNA: TGTGCCAGCAGTTTAAGGGGGATCCTCTACGAGCAGTACTTC
D: .; J: TRBJ2-1; size: few; V: TRBV7-2; CDR3: CASSPLDGRGPYNEQFF; DNA: TGTGCCAGCAGCCCTCTGGACGGTAGGGGCCCTTACAATGAGCAGTTCTTC
D: TRBD1; J: TRBJ2-2; size: many; V: TRBV2; CDR3: CASRPGTGDTGELFF; DNA: TGTGCCAGCAGACCCGGGACAGGGGACACCGGGGAGCTGTTTTTT
D: .; J: TRBJ1-3; size: .; V: TRBV5-1; CDR3: CASSLGAGGLHSGNTIYF; DNA: TGCGCCAGCAGCTTGGGAGCGGGGGGTCTCCACTCTGGAAACACCATATATTTT
D: TRBD2; J: TRBJ2-5; size: .; V: TRBV7-9; CDR3: CASSSLVTSGDQETQYF; DNA: TGTGCCAGCAGCTCGTTGGTGACTAGCGGGGACCAAGAGACCCAGTACTTC
D: .; J: TRBJ2-1; size: few; V: TRBV19; CDR3: CASSTLPPLVGLPYNEQFF; DNA: TGTGCCAGTAGTACACTCCCGCCGCTTGTGGGTTTACCCTACAATGAGCAGTTCTTC
D: TRBD1; J: TRBJ1-5; size: few; V: TRBV29-1; CDR3: CSAATGGDQPQHF; DNA: TGCAGCGCGGCGACAGGGGGAGATCAGCCCCAGCATTTT
D: TRBD2; J: TRBJ2-1; size: .; V: TRBV29-1; CDR3: CSVEGTSGRAVVYNEQFF; DNA: TGCAGCGTGGAAGGGACTAGCGGGAGGGCCGTCGTGTACAATGAGCAGTTCTTC